The following is a T cell receptor beta chain sequence with its context. The antigen remains unidentified. This specimen belongs to a study of cytomegalovirus exposure and HLA in healthy donors. Study conclusions and caveats: In a later analysis, HLA-C alleles had the fewest associated TCRs, DRB1 alleles the most. A classifier reportedly called cytomegalovirus status with high sensitivity and specificity.

The PCR ran on 60 Vbeta and 13 Jbeta primers. Using immunoSEQ multiplex PCR, the repertoire was profiled, and TCRdb retains in-frame clones only, with some absent. The table for this sample gives 68,000 or so clones. The germline V gene encodes CDR1 GTSNPN and CDR2 SVGIG (reference sequence). After removal of 5 bases from V and 8 bases from J, the junction contained 8 bases not matched to a gene. This CDR3 contains 15 residues. This clonotype was obtained from a boy aged 5-17 years in good health and CMV-seronegative. V is TRBV30 and J is TRBJ2-1; 14 bases fit TRBD2. The sample comprised PBMCs. The DNA of the CDR3 is TGTGCCTGGGGCTGGACTAGCGGGAGGTTAGATGAGCAGTTCTTC. Encoded protein: CAWGWTSGRLDEQFF.